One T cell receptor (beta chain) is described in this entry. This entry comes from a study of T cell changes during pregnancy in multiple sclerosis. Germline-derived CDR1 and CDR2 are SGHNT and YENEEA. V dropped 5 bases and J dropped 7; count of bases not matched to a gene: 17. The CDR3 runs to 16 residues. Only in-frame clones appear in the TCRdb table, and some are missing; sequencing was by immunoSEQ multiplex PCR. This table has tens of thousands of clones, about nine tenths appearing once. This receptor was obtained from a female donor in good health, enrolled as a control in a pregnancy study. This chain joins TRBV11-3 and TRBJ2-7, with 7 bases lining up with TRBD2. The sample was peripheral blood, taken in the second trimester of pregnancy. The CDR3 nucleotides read TGTGCCAGCAGCGTTGGGTTGATGGCGGGGGAGTGGGAGCAGTACTTC. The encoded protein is CASSVGLMAGEWEQYF.